Listed below are T cell receptor beta chains from one sample, sequenced in a study of human T cells and chemical hapten exposure. TCRdb called the RACE reads again in MiXCR, with one record for every CDR3 protein. The data contain about 78,000 distinct CDR3 sequences, about 9% of them singletons. Sequenced material: whole blood, taken in connection with sensitization to the hapten diphenylcyclopropenone (DPC). Source of these receptors: a woman aged 45-59 years with alopecia areata. Some clones in this sample may be carry-over from other donors' samples. CDR3s include the opening cysteine and the closing phenylalanine or tryptophan. D genes are given only for firm matches. Clone size is given for some rows only: seen once, a few or many times, or a class if the clone is expanded.

TRBD1	TRBV9	NA	TRBJ1-6	TGTGCCAGCAGCGGACCGGGACAGGGGGCGGGCTCACCCCTCCACTTT	CASSGPGQGAGSPLHF
NA	TRBV5-6	NA	TRBJ2-3	TGTGCCAGCAGCTTGTTCGGTAGCACAGATACGCAGTATTTT	CASSLFGSTDTQYF
TRBD2	TRBV10-3	NA	TRBJ2-3	TGTGCCATCAGCATCGGGACTAGCGGTAAAGATACGCAGTATTTT	CAISIGTSGKDTQYF
TRBD2	TRBV5-1	many	TRBJ2-3	TGCGCCAGCAGCTCCGGGGGGGCTAGCACAGATACGCAGTATTTT	CASSSGGASTDTQYF
TRBD1	TRBV5-1	few	TRBJ1-4	TGCGCCAGCAGCGCTACCGGGACAGGGACAACTAATGAAAAACTGTTTTTT	CASSATGTGTTNEKLFF
NA	TRBV27	few	TRBJ1-5	TGTGCCAGCAGTTGGACCGTCAATCAGCCCCAGCATTTT	CASSWTVNQPQHF
TRBD1	TRBV20-1	few	TRBJ1-2	TGCAGTGCTAGAGTAAGGACAGGGGCTGGCGGCTACACCTTC	CSARVRTGAGGYTF
TRBD1	TRBV4-3	many	TRBJ1-2	TGCGCCAGCAGCCAAGATCGGACAGGGAGGGGGTATGGCTACACCTTC	CASSQDRTGRGYGYTF
NA	TRBV2	many	TRBJ2-6	TGTGCCAGCAGTCCTACAGGTGGAGGGGCCAACGTCCTGACTTTC	CASSPTGGGANVLTF
TRBD1	TRBV5-1	few	TRBJ2-7	TGCGCCAGCAGCGTTTCGACAGGGGCCCAAAACTCCTACGAGCAGTACTTC	CASSVSTGAQNSYEQYF
NA	TRBV20-1	many	TRBJ1-2	TGCAGTGCTCCCAATAGAAGACAGTCCCCCGATGGCTACACCTTC	CSAPNRRQSPDGYTF
NA	TRBV28	many	TRBJ2-7	TGTGCCAGCAGCGATAAGGATTCTCGGGTTTCCTACGAGCAGTACTTC	CASSDKDSRVSYEQYF
TRBD1	TRBV7-2	few	TRBJ2-3	TGTGCCAGCAGCCCAGTTACCGGGACAGGGATGATCCAGTATTTT	CASSPVTGTGMIQYF
TRBD1	TRBV20-1	NA	TRBJ2-2	TGCAGTGCTGGGACAGGGGGTTCCACCGGGGAGCTGTTTTTT	CSAGTGGSTGELFF
TRBD2	TRBV10-3	few	TRBJ2-3	TGTGCCGTGACTAGCACCGGAAATACGCAGTATTTT	CAVTSTGNTQYF
NA	TRBV20-1	few	TRBJ1-3	TGCAGTGCTAGTCCCCGGGGGGTGGGAAACACCATATATTTT	CSASPRGVGNTIYF
NA	TRBV29-1	few	TRBJ1-1	TGCAGCGCAATAGGGAACACTGAAGCTTTCTTT	CSAIGNTEAFF